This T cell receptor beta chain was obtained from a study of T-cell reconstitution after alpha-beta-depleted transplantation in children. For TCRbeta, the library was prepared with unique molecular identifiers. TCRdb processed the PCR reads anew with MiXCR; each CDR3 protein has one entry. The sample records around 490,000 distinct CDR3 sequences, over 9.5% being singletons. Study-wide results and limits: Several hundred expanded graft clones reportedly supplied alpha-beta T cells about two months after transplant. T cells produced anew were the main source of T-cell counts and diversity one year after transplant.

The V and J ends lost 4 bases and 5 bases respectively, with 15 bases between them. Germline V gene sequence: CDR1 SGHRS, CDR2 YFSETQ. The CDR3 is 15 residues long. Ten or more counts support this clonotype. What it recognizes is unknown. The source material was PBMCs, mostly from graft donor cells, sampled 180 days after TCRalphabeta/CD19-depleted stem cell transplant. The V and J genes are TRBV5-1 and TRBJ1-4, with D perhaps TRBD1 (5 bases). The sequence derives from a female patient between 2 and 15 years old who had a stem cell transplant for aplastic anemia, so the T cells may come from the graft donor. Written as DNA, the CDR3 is TGCGCCAGCAGCATTGGTAGGGGCGCGAATGAAAAACTGTTTTTT. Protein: CASSIGRGANEKLFF.